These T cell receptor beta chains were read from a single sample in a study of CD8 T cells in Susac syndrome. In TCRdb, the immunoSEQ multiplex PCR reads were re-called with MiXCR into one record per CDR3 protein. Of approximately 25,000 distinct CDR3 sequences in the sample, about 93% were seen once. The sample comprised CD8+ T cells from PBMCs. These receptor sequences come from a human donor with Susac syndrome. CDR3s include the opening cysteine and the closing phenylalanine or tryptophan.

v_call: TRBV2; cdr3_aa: CASSVGVLSYEQYF
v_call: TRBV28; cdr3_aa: CASSFLAGSSYNEQFF
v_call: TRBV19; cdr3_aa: CASTGAGGGALNEQFF
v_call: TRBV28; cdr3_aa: CASSPRQGKDQPQHF
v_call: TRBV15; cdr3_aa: CATSSTILAGEYNSPLHF
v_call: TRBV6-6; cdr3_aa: CASSPHGDEQFF
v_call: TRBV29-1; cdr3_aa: CSVETSGTGELFF
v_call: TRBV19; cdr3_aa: CASSIGGQNTEAFF
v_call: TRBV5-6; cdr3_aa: CASRSTRGDTEAFF
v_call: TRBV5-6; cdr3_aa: CASKEDRVSYNEQFF
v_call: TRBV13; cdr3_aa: CASSLLNEQYF
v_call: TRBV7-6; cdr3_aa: CASSLVVSGPANEQFF
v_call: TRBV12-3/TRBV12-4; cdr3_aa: CASSFDRGDEQYF
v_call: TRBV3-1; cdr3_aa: CASSSGQGIHEQYF
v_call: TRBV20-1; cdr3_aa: CSTPGHPNEQYF
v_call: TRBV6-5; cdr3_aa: CASSYMSGEFANSPLHF
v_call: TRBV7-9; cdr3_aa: CASSSSVADTQYF
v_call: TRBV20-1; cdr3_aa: CSARDSGNPQHF
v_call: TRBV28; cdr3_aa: CASSFGGDTGELFF
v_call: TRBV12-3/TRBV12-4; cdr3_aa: CASKWGTRPEKLFF
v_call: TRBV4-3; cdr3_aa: CASSSPQGAYEQYF
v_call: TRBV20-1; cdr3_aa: CSASPDVTGAMPDTQYF
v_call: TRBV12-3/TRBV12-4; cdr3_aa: CASSFPPGQGRGNTGELFF
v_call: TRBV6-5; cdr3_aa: CASSYRTSGGTTGELFF
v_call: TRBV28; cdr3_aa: CASSPGTGFYNEQFF
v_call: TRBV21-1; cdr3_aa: CASSERDRELSNTEAFF
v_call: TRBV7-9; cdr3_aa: CASSPGRDRGTEAFF
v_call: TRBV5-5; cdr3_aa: CASSLGGFSGNTIYF
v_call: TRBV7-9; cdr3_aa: CASSLASVTGEGNEQFF
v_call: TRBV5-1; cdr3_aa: CASSVGTAIEQFF
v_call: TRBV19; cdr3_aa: CASSTGVFVQPQHF
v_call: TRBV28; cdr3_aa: CASSWGGGAKNIQYF
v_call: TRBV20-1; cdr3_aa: CSANGLTSPDEQFF
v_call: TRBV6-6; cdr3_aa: CASSYRTGTGELFF
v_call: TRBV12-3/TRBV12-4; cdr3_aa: CASSFAGQNYEQYF
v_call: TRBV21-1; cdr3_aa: CASSPIEGANSGANVLTF
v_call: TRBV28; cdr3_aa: CASGLAGARSYNEQFF
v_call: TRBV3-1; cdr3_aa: CASSPSDISYNEQFF
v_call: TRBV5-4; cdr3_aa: CASSWGVASANEQFF
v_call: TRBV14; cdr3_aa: CASSQGWAQTSSYNEQFF
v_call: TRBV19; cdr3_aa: CASSIFLTGGSFGYTF
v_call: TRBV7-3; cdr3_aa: CASSPRPRGETQYF
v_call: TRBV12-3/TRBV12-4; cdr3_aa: CASSLIPKATEAFF
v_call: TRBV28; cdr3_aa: CASSVQGWNDEQYF